The source of this T cell receptor (beta chain) is a study of regulatory T cells in long-lasting Graves disease. Construction of the TCR beta libraries employed iRepertoire HTBI primers in conjunction with Arm-PCR of CDR3 regions. TCRdb redid the calling of the multiplex PCR reads with MiXCR, one entry per CDR3 protein. The profile shows about 540,000 distinct CDR3 sequences, less than 15% of them singletons. The CDR3 totals 20 residues. Trimming at V came to 0 bases and at J to 3 bases, leaving 14 bases not matched to a gene. CDR1 and CDR2 (germline): SGHRS, YFSETQ. This clonotype was seen repeatedly, ten times or more. Indicated time point: newly diagnosed GD, antithyroid drugs for less than 3 months. From RNA extracted from PBMCs, the TCR library was made. The sample was also reused in another study, on T cells in Graves' hyperthyroidism and ophthalmopathy. That source reports: The HTBI set primed first-round TCR CDR3 RT-PCR. Onset of ophthalmopathy came a median 6.5 months after the model predicted it.

The input for sequencing was peripheral blood mononuclear cells (PBMCs), taken at new diagnosis, from a patient treated with antithyroid drugs. The gene calls are TRBV5-1 and TRBJ2-7; 14 nucleotides align to TRBD2. This TCR was sampled from a man under 40 with Graves disease. The CDR3 is CASSLASIPGLAGVFYEQYF. CDR3 bases: TGCGCCAGCAGCTTGGCCTCGATTCCGGGACTAGCGGGAGTTTTCTACGAGCAGTACTTC.